Listed here is a single T cell receptor (beta chain). The target antigen is unknown. This entry belongs to a study of cytomegalovirus exposure and HLA in healthy donors. Points from the study as a whole: Common viral pathogens were later found to be apparently linked to several of the most significant clusters. Most TCR sequences proved rare, with some public TCRs found in many donors.

Germline V gene lookup returns CDR1 MGHRA and CDR2 YSYEKL. CDR3 length equals 17 residues. V lost 2 bases and J 0 bases, leaving 14 bases between the germline ends. The primer mix had 60 Vbeta and 13 Jbeta primers. The protocol was immunoSEQ multiplex PCR, while the TCRdb copy is restricted to in-frame clones and leaves out a portion. The sample's table shows some 180,000 clones. This sequence joins TRBV4-1 and TRBJ1-3; D gene unclear. The TCR sequence derives from a man aged 25 to 40 in good health and CMV-seronegative. Specimen: PBMCs. Here the CDR3 DNA reads TGCGCCAGCAGCCAAAGAACTATATCGGGCTCTGGAAACACCATATATTTT. Protein: CASSQRTISGSGNTIYF.